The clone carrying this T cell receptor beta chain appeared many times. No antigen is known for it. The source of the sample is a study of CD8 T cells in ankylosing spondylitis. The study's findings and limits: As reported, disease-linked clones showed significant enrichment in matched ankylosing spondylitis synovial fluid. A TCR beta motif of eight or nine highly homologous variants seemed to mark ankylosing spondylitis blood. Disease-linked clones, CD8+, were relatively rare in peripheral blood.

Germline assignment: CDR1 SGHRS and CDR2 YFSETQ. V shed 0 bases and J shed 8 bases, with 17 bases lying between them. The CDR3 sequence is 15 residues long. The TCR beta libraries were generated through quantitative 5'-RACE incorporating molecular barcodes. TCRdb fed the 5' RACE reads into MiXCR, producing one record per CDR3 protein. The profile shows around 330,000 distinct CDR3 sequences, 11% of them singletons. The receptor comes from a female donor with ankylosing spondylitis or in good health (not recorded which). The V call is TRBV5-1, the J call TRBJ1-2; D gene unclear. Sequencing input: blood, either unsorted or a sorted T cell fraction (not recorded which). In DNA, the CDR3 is TGCGCCAGCAGCTTGGCCGGCAAGGAAACGGGAGGCTACACCTTC. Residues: CASSLAGKETGGYTF.